A single T cell receptor (beta chain) is shown here with its context. This clonotype was seen a handful of times. Its antigen is unknown. Qualities for individual bases were not recorded, and no much larger clone is one base off. Sequencing instrument: Illumina NovaSeq 6000. cDNA libraries for TCRalpha and TCRbeta were prepared by 5'RACE using constant-segment primers, with sample barcodes and unique molecular identifiers added. Trizol reagent was used to extract RNA from every sample. Libraries were amplified in two PCR steps, with a second sample barcode and Illumina TruSeq adapters added in the second step. Libraries were sequenced on an Illumina NovaSeq with 2 x 150 bp paired-end reads. Per the authors' processing: Reads were demultiplexed and collapsed into UMI-guided consensus sequences with migec v1.2.7. Using mixcr v2.1.11, the UMI consensuses were aligned to TRA and TRB V and J templates and assembled into clonotypes. A clonotype was counted as expanded or contracted only when both edgeR and NoisET called the clonotype significant, with the noise models trained on biological replicates. For edgeR calls, a false discovery rate-adjusted p below 0.01 and a log2 fold-change threshold of 1 were applied. PCA with hierarchical clustering of max-normalized trajectories of the 1000 most abundant clonotypes was used as exploratory dynamics analysis. The CD4 or CD8 phenotype of responding clones was assigned using the separately sequenced CD4+ and CD8+ repertoires. Through fastp at Q25 and MiXCR, TCRdb rebuilt clones from the public reads, retaining in-frame beta chains. Each CDR3 protein gets just one entry, which takes the most common genes and DNA from the rows behind it. These V and J calls rely on TCRdb rather than the paper's analysis. The sample table records under 450,000 distinct CDR3 sequences; about a quarter of these occur just once. The ten biggest clones cover roughly 13% of the sample.

This specimen belongs to a study of T-cell memory formation after mild COVID-19 (dated by TCRdb to the early 2020s). Context from the whole study: Most TCR sequence clusters were specific to one of the two donors. The cohort was made up of two young adult volunteers, one female and one male, who were previously healthy. In a couple of donors, T-cell clones that expanded and contracted after mild COVID-19 were tracked by sequencing TCRalpha and TCRbeta repertoires over time. Overall study outcomes, separate from this receptor: From day 15 to 85, contracting clones showed balanced CD4/CD8 phenotypes, whereas a second wave of clones that expanded from day 15 to 37 leaned towards CD4+. Contracting CD4+ clones were located mainly in the CM and EM memory subsets, whereas CD8+ clones were found to be enriched in EMRA. The second-wave clones that peaked on day 37 were not confirmed to be SARS-CoV-2 specific. Only a couple of mild cases were covered by the study, and larger cohorts that include severe cases with pre-infection samples were considered necessary. The detection of some responding clones in pre-infection memory suggests that pre-existing cross-reactive memory T cells joined the SARS-CoV-2 response.

V is pared back by 2 bases and J by 5 bases, with 6 bases lying between the germline termini. CDR1 and CDR2 are read off the germline V gene as KGHSH and LQKENI. Including cysteine and phenylalanine, the CDR3 has 12 amino acids. Of all the DNA, just the CDR3 is kept, 36 bases in frame from base 1. Ficoll-Paque density gradient centrifugation was used to isolate PBMCs. Input material: PBMCs or a T cell subset sorted from them (not recorded which). This receptor was identified in an adult woman who had mild COVID-19 (a few samples of this study predate the infection). The sample titles of this study are shuffled in the database, so cell type and time point are left out; the donor was told from shared clones. Rearrangement joined TRBV18 to TRBJ2-5, with no confident D gene call. The DNA sequence follows: TGTGCCAGCTCACCAGCACTCGAGACCCAGTACTTC. Translated, this is CASSPALETQYF. The reference TRBV18 and TRBJ2-5 proteins fill in what lies around the CDR3, so the full variable domain reads NAGVMQNPRHLVRRRGQEARLRCSPMKGHSHVYWYRQLPEEGLKFMVYLQKENIIDESGMPKERFSAEFPKEGPSILRIQQVVRGDSAAYFCASSPALETQYFGPGTRLLVL.